Below, 16 T cell receptor beta chains from the same sample are listed, as sequenced in a study of identical twins. From the 5' RACE reads, TCRdb called clonotypes with MiXCR, one entry per CDR3 protein. The table shows approximately 410,000 distinct CDR3 sequences, with approximately 17% occurring only once. Source material: naive T cells sorted from blood. The source is a man between 50 and 59 years old in good health.

V and J are TRBV10-2 and TRBJ2-7; D is ambiguous. V was shortened by 2 bases and J by 1 base, with 12 bases between the two germline ends. Germline CDR1 WSHSY, CDR2 SAAADI. The CDR3 contains 15 residues. The CDR3 DNA reads as TGCGCCAGCAGTGAGATAGATGGGCAGTCCTACGAGCAGTACTTC. As protein: CASSEIDGQSYEQYF.

Many counts were recorded for this clonotype. V gene TRBV5-1 combines with J gene TRBJ2-1, with D perhaps matching TRBD1 or TRBD2 (5 bases each). Germline CDR1 SGHRS, CDR2 YFSETQ. CDR3 length: 17 residues. V was cut by 3 bases and J by 6 bases, with 22 bases left in between. The CDR3 DNA sequence: TGCGCCAGCAGCTCGGCAGGAGGCAAGGGACCAGGCAATGAGCAGTTCTTC. It encodes CASSSAGGKGPGNEQFF.

The chain couples TRBV3-1 to TRBJ2-5; 9 bases are shared with TRBD1. The trim removed 4 bases at V and 3 bases at J, leaving 9 bases unmatched. Germline V CDR1 and CDR2: LGHDT, YNNKEL (reference sequence). The CDR3 is 16 residues long. CDR3 amino acids: CASSLRGTGREETQYF. As DNA, the CDR3 is TGTGCCAGCAGCCTTCGCGGGACAGGGAGGGAAGAGACCCAGTACTTC.

This chain joins TRBV5-1 and TRBJ2-7; D is perhaps TRBD2 (6 bases). The CDR3 runs 16 residues. Germline CDR1 SGHRS, CDR2 YFSETQ. V dropped 4 bases and J dropped 1 base, with 18 bases sitting between them. For the CDR3, the DNA is TGCGCCAGCAGCGAAAGTCGGGGGATAAGTTCCTACGAGCAGTACTTC. It codes for CASSESRGISSYEQYF.

This clonotype came up many times. This chain uses TRBV10-3 with TRBJ2-7, with 9 bases matching TRBD2. The CDR3 has 17 amino acids. Germline V CDR1 and CDR2: ENHRY, SYGVKD. Trimming cost V 0 bases and J 5 bases; bases outside gene matches: 11. As DNA, the CDR3 is TGTGCCATCAGTGAGTCTTGGGGTAGCGGGAGAGACGACGAGCAGTACTTC. Protein: CAISESWGSGRDDEQYF.

The rearrangement joins TRBV5-6 to TRBJ2-1; TRBD2 matches 9 bases. CDR3 length: 15 amino acids. Germline V gives CDR1 SGHDT, CDR2 YYEEEE. Trimming at V came to 4 bases and at J to 5 bases, leaving 7 bases not matched to a gene. CDR3: CASSMAGTSNNEQFF. CDR3 nucleotides: TGTGCCAGCAGCATGGCCGGGACTAGCAACAATGAGCAGTTCTTC.

The chain carries TRBV6-1 and TRBJ2-2; D is uncertain. V lost 0 bases and J lost 0, with 8 bases in between. The CDR3 is made up of 16 amino acids. Germline values: CDR1 MNHNS, CDR2 SASEGT. CDR3 sequence reads: CASSEATRSNTGELFF. Here the CDR3 DNA reads TGTGCCAGCAGTGAAGCGACCCGTTCGAACACCGGGGAGCTGTTTTTT.

This chain joins TRBV20-1 and TRBJ2-7; no clear D. CDR1 DFQATT and CDR2 SNEGSKA come from the germline V gene (reference sequence). This CDR3 is 14 amino acids long. Trimming removed 4 bases at V and 0 bases at J, with 13 bases between. The CDR3 spells CSAKVLQRSYEQYF. In DNA form, the CDR3 reads TGCAGTGCTAAGGTCCTTCAGCGCTCCTACGAGCAGTACTTC.

The CDR3 here is CSVEVGYNEQFF. The CDR3, as DNA: TGCAGCGTTGAAGTGGGGTACAATGAGCAGTTCTTC. The chain is built from TRBV29-1 and TRBJ2-1; no clear D gene. The CDR3 loop spans 12 amino acids. Germline V gives CDR1 SQVTM, CDR2 ANQGSEA. Deletions cut 1 base from V and 4 bases from J, with 5 bases between.

Details on this clonotype: This may stem from a read error, because a much larger clone lies one nucleotide away. This chain links TRBV5-6 with TRBJ2-5, with unresolved D. Germline V gives CDR1 SGHDT, CDR2 YYEEEE. CDR3 length equals 15 residues. V was shortened by 7 bases and J by 0 bases, with 16 bases between the two germline ends. DNA for the CDR3: TGTGCCAGCGGCATCCGCTTAAGGTACCAAGAGACCCAGTACTTC. This sequence encodes CASGIRLRYQETQYF.

CDR3 sequence (DNA): TGTGCCAGCAGTCCCACCGGGACTAGCGCCTCCTACAATGAGCAGTTCTTC. Translated: CASSPTGTSASYNEQFF. The rearrangement links TRBV6-1 to TRBJ2-1; TRBD2 matches at 10 bases. Germline V gene lookup returns CDR1 MNHNS and CDR2 SASEGT. CDR3 length equals 17 residues. Trimming at V came to 5 bases and at J to 0 bases, leaving 7 bases not matched to a gene.

This clonotype was found many times. The chain is built from TRBV29-1 and TRBJ2-1, with D perhaps matching TRBD2 (6 bases). The ends were cut back, 4 bases at V and 7 bases at J, with 14 bases in the middle. This CDR3 contains 13 residues. Per germline, CDR1 SQVTM and CDR2 ANQGSEA. This CDR3 is CSVAGRLGNEQFF. Here the CDR3 DNA reads TGCAGCGTTGCTGGGAGACTAGGGAATGAGCAGTTCTTC.

This clonotype was seen at least ten times. The gene calls are TRBV20-1 and TRBJ2-7, with 9 bases aligning to TRBD1. The CDR3 loop spans 15 amino acids. V lost 4 bases, J lost 3 bases, and 10 bases stayed unmatched. CDR1 is DFQATT and CDR2 is SNEGSKA in the germline V gene (reference sequence). CDR3 loop: CSAILSGTGYYEQYF. CDR3 coding DNA: TGCAGTGCTATCCTAAGTGGGACAGGGTACTACGAGCAGTACTTC.

This chain joins TRBV7-9 and TRBJ2-7; D remains unclear. Trimming left V 5 bases short and J 0 bases short, with 11 bases between. The germline V gene encodes CDR1 SEHNR and CDR2 FQNEAQ (reference sequence). This CDR3 is 14 amino acids long. In nucleotides, the CDR3 is TGTGCCAGCAGCCTCGACAACTACTCCTACGAGCAGTACTTC. This gives the protein CASSLDNYSYEQYF.

This clonotype was seen a few times. This chain uses TRBV12-3 or TRBV12-4 with TRBJ2-3; TRBD2 agrees at 7 bases. The J segment lost 3 bases and the V segment lost 4 bases, leaving 1 base of the junction unmatched. The CDR3 contains 13 residues. CDR3 in amino acids: CASSWGGTDTQYF. For the CDR3, the DNA is TGTGCCAGCAGTTGGGGGGGGACAGATACGCAGTATTTT.

This clonotype occurred a few times. The J gene is TRBJ2-1, the V gene TRBV6-6; the match to TRBD1 covers 10 bases. The CDR3 has 13 residues. V lost 6 bases to trimming and J lost 8 bases; unmatched junction nucleotides: 4. Germline V gene lookup returns CDR1 MNHNY and CDR2 SVGAGI (reference sequence). The CDR3 is CASRGDRGYEQFF. CDR3 nucleotide sequence: TGTGCCAGCAGGGGGGACAGGGGCTATGAGCAGTTCTTC.